This T cell receptor beta chain was identified in a study of T cells after posttransplantation cyclophosphamide. General study results and limits: After PTCy, TRB diversity resembled that of CNI/methotrexate controls.

V gave up 0 bases and J gave up 0 bases, with 12 bases separating them. CDR3 length: 18 residues. The germline gives CDR1 LGHNA, CDR2 YSLEER. This clone was found many times. What it binds is unknown. Treatment was busulfan-fludarabine conditioning, a marrow graft, and cyclophosphamide on days +3 and +4. Method: immunoSEQ multiplex PCR; TCRdb's copy keeps in-frame clones and lacks some. The table lists approximately 1,800 clones, no singletons, with approximately 15% in the top ten. The sequence was collected from a female patient aged 60 to 70 who received an allogeneic stem cell transplant from a related donor and was CMV-positive. Some T cells may be transferred from the graft donor. This sequence joins TRBV4-3 and TRBJ2-6; the D is unclear. The source material was PBMCs, sampled 32 to 35 days after allogeneic stem cell transplant with posttransplant cyclophosphamide. The CDR3 coding sequence is TGCGCCAGCAGCCAAGATCGCCAGTTATCCTCTGGGGCCAACGTCCTGACTTTC. Encoded protein: CASSQDRQLSSGANVLTF.